A single count supports the clone carrying this T cell receptor (beta chain). TCRdb keeps only in-frame clones here, not all; method: immunoSEQ multiplex PCR. Among about 75,000 clones listed, around 86% were seen once. The data were taken from a study of T cell responses to AZD1222 COVID-19 vaccine. The germline CDR1 and CDR2 sequences are SEHNR and FQNEAQ (reference sequence). CDR3 length: 15 amino acids. V lost 4 bases, J lost 3 bases, and 5 bases stayed unmatched. The input for sequencing was peripheral blood, taken 28 days after the second AZD1222 dose. This rearrangement joins TRBV7-9 to TRBJ2-2; 7 nucleotides match TRBD1. This sequence was found in an adult who received the AZD1222 COVID-19 vaccine. The chain's CDR3 is CASSYGQVDTGELFF. CDR3 nucleotide sequence: TGTGCCAGCAGCTACGGACAGGTCGACACCGGGGAGCTGTTTTTT.